This passage covers 2 T cell receptor beta chains from one sample sequenced in a study of somatic mutations in cytotoxic T cells in rheumatoid arthritis. Profiling relied on immunoSEQ multiplex PCR, and the TCRdb table lists in-frame clones only, not all of them. The sample has some 10,000 clones; over 75% are singletons. The material sequenced was CD8+ T cells sorted from blood. The receptor set was obtained from a man aged 45-65 years in good health.

The V call is TRBV9, the J call TRBJ2-3; 8 nucleotides agree with TRBD1. This CDR3 is built from 17 residues. Per germline, CDR1 SGDLS and CDR2 YYNGEE. The junction had 6 bases not matched to a gene; V was cut back by 0 bases and J by 0 bases. The CDR3 bases are TGTGCCAGCAGCGTAGGACAGGGGTACTCTAGCACAGATACGCAGTATTTT. Protein: CASSVGQGYSSTDTQYF.

This chain links TRBV7-9 with TRBJ2-1; 7 positions agree with TRBD1. Per germline, CDR1 SEHNR and CDR2 FQNEAQ (reference sequence). V shed 2 bases and J 8 bases; nucleotides not matched to a gene: 6. The CDR3 is 14 residues long. CDR3 sequence (DNA): TGTGCCAGCAGCTTAACCGGGACAGCCGATGAGCAGTTCTTC. This encodes CASSLTGTADEQFF.